This T cell receptor (beta chain) was documented in a study of CD8 T cells in ankylosing spondylitis. Study-wide results and caveats: Clones linked to the disease showed a CD8+ phenotype. They occurred at relatively low frequencies in peripheral blood.

This clonotype was detected many times. Its antigen is undetermined. Making use of molecular barcodes, quantitative 5'-RACE generated TCR beta libraries. TCRdb passed the 5' RACE reads through MiXCR, listing each CDR3 protein once. This sample has 230,000 or so distinct CDR3 sequences; 20% to 30% occur once, and the top ten carry over 0.55%. The clonotype originates from a male donor with ankylosing spondylitis or in good health (not recorded which). The sequenced sample was blood, either unsorted or a sorted T cell fraction (not recorded which).

CDR3 region: CSARDRGASGELFF. CDR3 DNA: TGCAGTGCTAGAGATCGGGGGGCCTCCGGGGAGCTGTTTTTT. The chain is built from TRBV20-1 and TRBJ2-2, with a weak D call TRBD2 (7 bases). CDR3 length: 14 amino acids. Germline V gene sequence: CDR1 DFQATT, CDR2 SNEGSKA (reference sequence). Trimming took 0 bases from V and 6 from J, leaving 11 bases between them.